These 17 T cell receptor beta chains came from one sample sequenced in a study of blood T cell repertoires in COVID-19. The repertoire was sequenced with immunoSEQ multiplex PCR; TCRdb's copy has only in-frame clones and lacks some. Among 400,000 to 500,000 clones listed, 70% to 90% were seen once. The sample consisted of PBMCs or T cells enriched from blood (not recorded which). Every receptor here comes from a young woman who had been exposed to COVID-19.

V and J are TRBV28 and TRBJ2-4; maybe TRBD1 (6 bases). V lost 2 bases and J lost 2, with 13 bases in between. Germline V gives CDR1 MDHEN, CDR2 SYDVKM. This CDR3 has 16 residues. The chain's CDR3 is CASSLPITGPKNIQYF. Written as DNA, the CDR3 is TGTGCCAGCAGTTTACCGATTACAGGGCCCAAAAACATTCAGTACTTC.

The chain joins TRBV6-5 to TRBJ1-6; D might be TRBD1 (6 bases). Germline lookup yields CDR1 MNHEY and CDR2 SVGAGI. The CDR3 length is 15 residues. Trimming stripped 6 bases from V and 6 bases from J, with 15 bases between. CDR3 sequence (DNA): TGTGCCAGCAGAACTAACAGGGATGGTAATTCACCCCTCCACTTT. Its protein is CASRTNRDGNSPLHF.

The chain couples TRBV6-1 to TRBJ2-2; TRBD2 matches at 8 bases. The CDR3 sequence is 16 residues long. Germline CDR1 is MNHNS and CDR2 is SASEGT. Germline trimming cut 1 base from V and 5 bases from J; bases unmatched to any gene: 6. The CDR3 reads CASSEVPGGWTGELFF. The CDR3 region has the DNA TGTGCCAGCAGTGAAGTACCGGGAGGGTGGACCGGGGAGCTGTTTTTT.

This clone was seen just once. V gene TRBV7-3 combines with J gene TRBJ1-1; 9 nucleotides align to TRBD1. CDR3 length: 15 residues. V lost 5 bases to trimming and J lost 0 bases; unmatched junction nucleotides: 4. The germline V gene encodes CDR1 SGHTA and CDR2 FQGTGA. The CDR3 region is CASSAGQGMNTEAFF. The CDR3, as DNA: TGTGCCAGCAGCGCGGGACAGGGTATGAACACTGAAGCTTTCTTT.

The rearrangement joins TRBV4-2 to TRBJ2-1; 12 positions match TRBD1. Germline loops: CDR1 LGHNA, CDR2 YNFKEQ. This CDR3 has 17 amino acids. V shed 1 base, J shed 7 bases, and the junction held 8 bases outside the gene matches. The CDR3 bases are TGTGCCAGCAGCCAAGGAGGGGGACAGGGGGCCCTAAATGAGCAGTTCTTC. This codes for CASSQGGGQGALNEQFF.

The chain carries TRBV7-2 and TRBJ1-4; 7 positions match TRBD1. CDR3 size: 15 residues. Germline V gene data show CDR1 as SGHTA and CDR2 as FQGNSA. J was trimmed by 6 bases and V by 4 bases; bases with no gene match: 8. CDR3 in amino acids: CASSSTGVPHEKLFF. Here the CDR3 DNA reads TGTGCCAGCAGCTCTACAGGGGTTCCGCATGAAAAACTGTTTTTT.

The gene calls are TRBV3-1 (or the pseudogene TRBV3-2) and TRBJ2-7, with 7 bases that match TRBD1. The CDR3 is made up of 14 amino acids. Trimming at V came to 3 bases and at J to 2 bases, leaving 4 bases not matched to a gene. Per germline, CDR1 LGHDT and CDR2 YNNKEL (reference sequence). CDR3 bases: TGTGCCAGCAGCCACGGGACAGCCACCTACGAGCAGTACTTC. Residues: CASSHGTATYEQYF.

The rearrangement uses TRBV11-2 and TRBJ2-5, with D possibly matching TRBD2 (5 bases). Trimming removed 5 bases from V and 2 bases from J, with 12 bases in between. The CDR3 loop spans 14 amino acids. Germline-derived CDR1 and CDR2 are SGHAT and FQNNGV. Here the CDR3 DNA reads TGTGCCAGCAGCCCCGGACTCTCGCAAGAGACCCAGTACTTC. It codes for CASSPGLSQETQYF.

The DNA of the CDR3 is TGTGCCAGCAGTACACCGACAGGGGACCCCGAGCAGTACTTC. As protein: CASSTPTGDPEQYF. The rearrangement links TRBV28 to TRBJ2-7, with TRBD1 matching 8 bases. CDR3 length: 14 residues. Trimming removed 5 bases from V and 6 bases from J; junction bases left unmatched: 9. In germline, CDR1 is MDHEN, CDR2 SYDVKM.

V is TRBV7-2 and J is TRBJ2-4, with 9 bases fitting TRBD1. V was pared by 6 bases and J by 0 bases, with 9 bases of the junction left unmatched. This CDR3 is built from 17 residues. Per germline, CDR1 SGHTA and CDR2 FQGNSA. CDR3: CASRDGQGPKAKNIQYF. In DNA, the CDR3 is TGTGCCAGCAGGGATGGACAGGGGCCCAAAGCCAAAAACATTCAGTACTTC.

The rearrangement joins TRBV6-5 to TRBJ1-5; 7 nucleotides agree with TRBD1. The CDR3 has 14 amino acids. CDR1 and CDR2 (germline): MNHEY, SVGAGI. J gave up 1 base and V 5 bases, and 2 bases lay outside the gene matches. Written as DNA, the CDR3 is TGTGCCAGCAGTCGGACAGGCAGCAATCAGCCCCAGCATTTT. Translation gives CASSRTGSNQPQHF.

The CDR3 DNA sequence: TGTGCCAGTAGAGGACTAGCGGGTGTGAGGAACACCGGGGAGCTGTTTTTT. Amino acids: CASRGLAGVRNTGELFF. This chain joins TRBV19 and TRBJ2-2, with 11 bases lining up with TRBD2. Trimming at V came to 6 bases and at J to 1 base, leaving 7 bases not matched to a gene. CDR1 LNHDA and CDR2 SQIVND come from the germline V gene (reference sequence). The CDR3 sequence is 17 residues long.

The chain recombines TRBV19 with TRBJ2-7, with 8 bases identical to TRBD2. The CDR3 spans 14 residues. Germline V gene lookup returns CDR1 LNHDA and CDR2 SQIVND (reference sequence). V lost 3 bases, J lost 7 bases, and 8 bases stayed unmatched. Here the CDR3 DNA reads TGTGCCAGTAGTATCGCGGGAGGATACTGGGAGCAGTACTTC. Protein sequence: CASSIAGGYWEQYF.

The CDR3 region has the DNA TGTGCCATCAAGTCTCAGGGAGGGGGTGAGGGGACCCAGTACTTC. Amino acid sequence: CAIKSQGGGEGTQYF. The chain has TRBV10-3 and TRBJ2-5; a weak D match, TRBD2 (7 bases). Germline V gives CDR1 ENHRY, CDR2 SYGVKD. The CDR3 has 15 residues. The germline V and J ends were trimmed by 7 bases and 7 bases, with 22 bases remaining between them.

The chain is built from TRBV12-3 or TRBV12-4 and TRBJ2-7, with TRBD2 as a possible D gene (6 bases). Trimming removed 3 bases at V and 10 bases at J, with 16 bases between. CDR3 length: 13 residues. The CDR3: CASSLWGDPAQYF. The CDR3 DNA is TGTGCCAGCAGTTTGTGGGGGGATCCAGCTCAGTACTTC.

This clone was seen only once. This chain links TRBV2 with TRBJ2-3; 7 positions match TRBD1. The CDR3 covers 15 residues. The J segment lost 0 bases and the V segment lost 7 bases, leaving 7 bases of the junction unmatched. Germline values: CDR1 SNHLY, CDR2 FYNNEI. In DNA form, the CDR3 reads TGTGCCAGCACAGGGCAGGGGGTGAGCACAGATACGCAGTATTTT. It yields the protein CASTGQGVSTDTQYF.

This chain links TRBV5-1 with TRBJ1-2; the D gene is possibly TRBD1 (6 bases). Germline-derived CDR1 and CDR2 are SGHRS and YFSETQ. The CDR3 consists of 16 residues. Trimming pared 4 bases from V and 0 bases from J, leaving 16 bases between. CDR3 sequence (DNA): TGCGCCAGCAGCCCGACGACAGGCACACCTAACTATGGCTACACCTTC. It specifies CASSPTTGTPNYGYTF.